This T cell receptor (beta chain) was identified during a study of CD8 T cells in ankylosing spondylitis listed by TCRdb under 2017. Notes on the research overall: T cell receptor beta repertoires were profiled in healthy donors and ankylosing spondylitis patients so that disease-linked TCR variants could be found. Peripheral blood was sampled, and synovial fluid was also collected from ankylosing spondylitis patients. The whole study cohort included 85 to 120 healthy donors and around 24 ankylosing spondylitis patients. On the study overall, not on this receptor specifically: The disease-linked clones had a CD8+ phenotype and were found at relatively low frequencies in peripheral blood. Blood from ankylosing spondylitis patients appeared to be characterized by a TCR beta motif composed of roughly eight highly homologous amino acid variants. Some motif variants were previously reported in synovial fluid and blood of reactive arthritis patients, suggesting common disease-initiation mechanisms. The disease-linked clones were reported as significantly enriched in matched synovial fluid samples from ankylosing spondylitis patients.

Cut back by 4 bases and 2 bases, the V and J ends lie 12 bases apart. Per the germline V gene, SGHRS is the CDR1 and YFSETQ is the CDR2. The CDR3 runs 14 amino acids, cysteine and phenylalanine included. Only the CDR3 DNA stays, 42 bases, in frame from base 1. Concerning this clonotype itself: Its antigen remains unidentified. No much larger clone is present one base from it, and per-base qualities are unavailable.

The reads were generated on an Illumina HiSeq 2500. TCR beta libraries were prepared by quantitative 5'-RACE with molecular barcodes. On the study's bioinformatics: To identify disease-linked TCR variants, a new computational method was used, one built on a probabilistic model of VDJ rearrangement. TCRdb reprocessed the public reads (quality trimming at Q25 with fastp, clone calling with MiXCR) and kept in-frame beta chains. Under each unique CDR3 protein, matching rows form one entry showing the most common genes and DNA. TCRdb's processing, not the authors' own work, is the source of the V and J calls. The sample profile shows some 800,000 distinct CDR3 sequences; about an eighth of them were found once. The ten largest account for roughly 0.51% of the sample.

The origin of this receptor is a male donor with ankylosing spondylitis. Sequenced: blood, either unsorted or a sorted T cell fraction (not recorded which). The chain uses TRBV5-1 and TRBJ1-2, and TRBD1 may be the D gene, going by 5 matching bases. The nucleotide sequence is TGCGCCAGCAGCCCGGGGACGGACAACTATGGCTACACCTTC. Protein translation: CASSPGTDNYGYTF.